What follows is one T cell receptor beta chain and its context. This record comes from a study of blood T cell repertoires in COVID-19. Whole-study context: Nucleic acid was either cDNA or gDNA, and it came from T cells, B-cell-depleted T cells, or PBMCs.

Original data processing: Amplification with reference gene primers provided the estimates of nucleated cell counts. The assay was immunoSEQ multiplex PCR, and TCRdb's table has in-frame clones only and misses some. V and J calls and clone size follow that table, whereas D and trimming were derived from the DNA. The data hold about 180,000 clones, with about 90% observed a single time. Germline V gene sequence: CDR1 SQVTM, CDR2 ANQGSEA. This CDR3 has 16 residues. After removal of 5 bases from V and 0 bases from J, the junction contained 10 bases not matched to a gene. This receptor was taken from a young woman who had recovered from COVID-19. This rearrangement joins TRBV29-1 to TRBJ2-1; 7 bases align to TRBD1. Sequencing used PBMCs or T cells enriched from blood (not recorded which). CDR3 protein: CSVTPGTGDSYNEQFF. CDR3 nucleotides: TGCAGCGTTACCCCCGGTACAGGGGACTCCTACAATGAGCAGTTCTTC.